A single T cell receptor beta chain is shown here with its context. Its antigen remains undetermined. Per-base quality was not reported, and no clone a single base away is much larger than it. The data were taken from a study of shared clonotypes between healthy human individuals (TCRdb year 2020). About the investigation overall: Two women and a few men aged 18 to 49 years were included in the cohort. Different laboratories and diverse techniques were used to prepare libraries and sequence TCR repertoires, to increase sequencing depth and limit assay-specific biases. The study deeply sequenced blood TCR repertoires of about 5 healthy adults to estimate repertoire size and the extent of clonotype sharing between individuals. For each donor, CD4 naive and CD4 memory were each given three plates, CD8 naive was given two plates, and CD8 memory was given one plate. Each donor's leukapheresis produced roughly between roughly 0.9 and 9 billion PBMCs.

Study-level results and caveats: Larger estimated clonotype richness was generally found for naive subsets than for memory subsets. Sampling was limited to blood, and TCR repertoires in tissue likely differ from TCR repertoires in blood. Even with the large sequencing depth, rarefaction of the sorted-subset datasets indicated that sequencing was incomplete. Higher generation probabilities were observed for clonotypes shared by all four sorted-subset donors than for non-shared clonotypes. Because the study included a small number of donors, the genetic and exposure-history diversity represented was limited. Sharing across a handful of donors was observed for roughly 5% of naive CD4, under 4% of naive CD8, around 2.5% of memory CD4, and about 0.38% of memory CD8 clonotypes. Pairwise subsampling led to the expectation that sequencing depth would affect the degree of clonotype sharing among donors.

Per the germline V gene, KGHSY is the CDR1 and FQNENV is the CDR2. V drops 3 bases and J drops 3 bases, leaving 9 bases in between. Measured from the cysteine to the phenylalanine, the CDR3 is 14 residues long. Of all the DNA, just the CDR3 is kept, 42 bases in frame from base 1. Healthy HIV-negative adults with no recently reported acute infections or vaccinations were included as donors. Every donor was a Caucasian adult living in Nashville, Tennessee, USA. CD4+ T cells were enriched through magnetic negative selection, after which naive cells were positively selected on CD45RA and the remaining negative fraction served as the memory subset. Blood was obtained by leukapheresis, after which PBMCs were separated by Ficoll-Histopaque density gradient centrifugation and cryopreserved in liquid nitrogen vapor phase. Analytical flow cytometry was used to check the purity and quantity of every magnetically sorted T cell population. Genomic DNA was isolated from every sorted fraction and measured by UV absorbance on a Nanodrop 2000c.

TCR CDR3 regions were amplified from genomic DNA by multiplex PCR using the deep immunoSEQ assay. Genomic DNA extracted from each cell subset was distributed evenly over all wells of several immunoSEQ 96-well plates, and each plate served as one replicate. For sorted subsets, each replicate PCR was loaded with about 200 ng genomic DNA, equivalent to about 30,000 T cell genomes. Purified libraries were quantified with a Qubit 3.0 fluorometer, sized on a Bioanalyzer 2100, and re-quantified with the KAPA Library Quantification kit. Each immunoSEQ 96-well plate was sequenced on its own single-read 150-cycle Illumina NextSeq 550 flow cell. As for the authors' bioinformatics: Because the immunoSEQ output held only junctional sequences and lacked quality scores, the filtering could not match the filtering applied to full-length reads. Sequences were annotated with PyIR, a Python wrapper for IgBLAST v1.9, and V/J genes and CDR3 were assigned using IMGT germline references. Any read was removed if the V/J assignment was weak (E-value above 1e-6), the CDR3 was missing, or the read contained stop codons, out-of-frame junctions, or ambiguous translated residues. V3J clonotypes were defined as sequences sharing the same inferred V gene, J gene, and CDR3 amino acid sequence. To compute the percentage overlap between repertoires, the number of shared unique clonotypes was divided by the size of the smaller repertoire. Three approaches were used to assess repertoire richness: RTK rarefaction, the Chao1 estimator, and Recon v2.1 estimates of unobserved clonotypes. For all TCRbeta clonotypes obtained by the gDNA method from four donors, generation probabilities were computed with OLGA. TCRdb carries this immuneACCESS record with in-frame sequences only. Its versions omit some clonotypes, under half of them owing to an unresolved V gene in the studies checked, with the rest unexplained. That table supplies the V and J calls and clone size; D and trimming were determined from the DNA. The sample data list a few million clones, and 90% to 95% of these were observed just once. The ten largest make up around 0.14% of the sample.

This TCR derives from a man aged 18 to 35 in good health. The sequence joins TRBV16 to TRBJ2-4; a weak D assignment points to TRBD1 (5 bases agree). Sequencing was done on a sample of naive CD4+ T cells sorted from blood. The sample's cell subset or site, from its label and the paper: CD45RA+ positively selected. In nucleotide form, the sequence is TGTGCCAGCAGCCAGGGGCATAACAAAAACATTCAGTACTTC. This yields the protein CASSQGHNKNIQYF.